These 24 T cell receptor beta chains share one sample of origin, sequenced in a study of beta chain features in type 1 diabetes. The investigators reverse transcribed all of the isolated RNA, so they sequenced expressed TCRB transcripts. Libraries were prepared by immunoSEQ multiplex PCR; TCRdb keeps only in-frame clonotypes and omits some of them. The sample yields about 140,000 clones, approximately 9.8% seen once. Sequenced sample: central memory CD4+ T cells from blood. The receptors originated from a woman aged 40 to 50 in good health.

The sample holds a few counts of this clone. CDR3: CASSLEASGLNVRNTQYF. The CDR3 region has the DNA TGTGCCAGCAGCTTGGAGGCTAGCGGGCTAAATGTTCGAAATACGCAGTATTTT. This chain uses TRBV5-5 with TRBJ2-3, with 8 bases fitting TRBD2. Germline CDR1 reads SGHKS; CDR2 reads YYEKEE (reference sequence). The length of the CDR3 is 18 residues. The V gene end was trimmed by 0 bases and the J gene end by 7 bases; junction bases not matched to a gene: 16.

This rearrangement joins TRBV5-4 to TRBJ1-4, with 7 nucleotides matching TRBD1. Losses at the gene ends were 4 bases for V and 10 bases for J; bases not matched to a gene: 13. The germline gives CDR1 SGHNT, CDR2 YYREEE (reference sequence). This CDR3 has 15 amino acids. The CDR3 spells CASSHRDSAGGKLFF. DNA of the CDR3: TGTGCCAGCAGCCACAGGGACAGTGCCGGGGGAAAACTGTTTTTT.

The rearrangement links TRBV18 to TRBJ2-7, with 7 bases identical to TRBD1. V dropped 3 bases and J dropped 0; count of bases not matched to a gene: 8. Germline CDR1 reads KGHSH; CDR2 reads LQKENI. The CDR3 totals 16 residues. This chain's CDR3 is CASSPLFTGDSYEQYF. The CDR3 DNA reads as TGTGCCAGCTCACCCCTTTTTACAGGGGACTCCTACGAGCAGTACTTC.

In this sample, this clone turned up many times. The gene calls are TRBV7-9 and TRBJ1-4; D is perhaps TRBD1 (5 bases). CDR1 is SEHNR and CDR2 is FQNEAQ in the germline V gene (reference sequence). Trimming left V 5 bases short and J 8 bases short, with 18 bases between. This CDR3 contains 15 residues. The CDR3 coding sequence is TGTGCCAGCAGCCGTACGCAGGGTATCATCGAAAAACTGTTTTTT. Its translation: CASSRTQGIIEKLFF.

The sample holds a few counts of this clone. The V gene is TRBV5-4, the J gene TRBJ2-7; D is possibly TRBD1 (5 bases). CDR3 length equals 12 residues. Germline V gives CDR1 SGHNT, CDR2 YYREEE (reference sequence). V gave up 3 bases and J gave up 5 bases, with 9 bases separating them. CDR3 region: CASSYDSHEQYF. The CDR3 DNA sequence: TGTGCCAGCAGCTACGACAGCCACGAGCAGTACTTC.

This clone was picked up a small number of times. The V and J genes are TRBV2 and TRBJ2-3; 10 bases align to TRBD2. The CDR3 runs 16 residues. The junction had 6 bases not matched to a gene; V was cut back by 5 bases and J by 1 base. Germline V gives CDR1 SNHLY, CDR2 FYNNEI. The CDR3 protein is CASSSPLAGGTDTQYF. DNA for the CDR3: TGTGCCAGCAGTTCACCCCTAGCGGGGGGCACAGATACGCAGTATTTT.

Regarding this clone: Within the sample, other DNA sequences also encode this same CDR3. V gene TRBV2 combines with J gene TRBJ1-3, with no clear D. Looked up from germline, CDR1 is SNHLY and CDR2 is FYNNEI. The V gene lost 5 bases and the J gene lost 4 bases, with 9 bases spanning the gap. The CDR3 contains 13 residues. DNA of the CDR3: TGTGCCAGCAGTTTCAGTTCCGGAAACACCATATATTTT. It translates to CASSFSSGNTIYF.

In DNA, the CDR3 is TGTGCCAGCAGCTTAGTTCCCTCAGGGTTCACTGAAGCTTTCTTT. The encoded protein is CASSLVPSGFTEAFF. V usage is TRBV7-2 and J usage is TRBJ1-1; D is perhaps TRBD1 (5 bases). The CDR3 has 15 amino acids. V was clipped by 1 base and J by 4 bases, with 13 bases between them. Germline V lookup: CDR1 SGHTA, CDR2 FQGNSA. Full variable domain (outside the CDR3, taken from reference TRBV7-2 and TRBJ1-1): GAGVSQSPSNKVTEKGKDVELRCDPISGHTALYWYRQSLGQGLEFLIYFQGNSAPDKSGLPSDRFSAERTGGSVSTLTIQRTQQEDSAVYLCASSLVPSGFTEAFFGQGTRLTVV.

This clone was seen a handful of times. CDR3 sequence: CASSVPSTTNEKLFF. The CDR3 DNA sequence: TGTGCCAGCAGCGTGCCGTCTACAACTAATGAAAAACTGTTTTTT. This chain uses TRBV7-9 with TRBJ1-4, with D unresolved. Trimming took 5 bases from V and 0 from J, leaving 10 bases between them. CDR1 SEHNR and CDR2 FQNEAQ come from the germline V gene (reference sequence). The CDR3 covers 15 residues.

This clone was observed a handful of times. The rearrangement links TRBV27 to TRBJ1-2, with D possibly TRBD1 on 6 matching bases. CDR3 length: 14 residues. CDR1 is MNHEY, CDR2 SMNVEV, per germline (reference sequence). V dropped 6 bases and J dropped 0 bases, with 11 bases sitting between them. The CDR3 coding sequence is TGTGCCAGCAGACTACAGGGTTCTAACTATGGCTACACCTTC. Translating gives CASRLQGSNYGYTF.

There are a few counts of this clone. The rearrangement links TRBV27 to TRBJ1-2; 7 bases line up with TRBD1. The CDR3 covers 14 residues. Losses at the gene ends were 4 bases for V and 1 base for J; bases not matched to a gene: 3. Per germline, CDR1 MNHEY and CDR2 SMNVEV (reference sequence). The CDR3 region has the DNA TGTGCCAGCAGTTACACAGGGGATAACTATGGCTACACCTTC. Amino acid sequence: CASSYTGDNYGYTF.

CDR3 sequence: CASSPDIPYEQYF. Written as DNA, the CDR3 is TGTGCCAGCAGCCCGGACATCCCCTACGAGCAGTACTTC. The rearrangement uses TRBV5-8 and TRBJ2-7; a possible D gene is TRBD1 (5 bases). Trimming cost V 4 bases and J 2 bases, with 10 bases left between them. CDR3 length: 13 amino acids. Germline values: CDR1 SGHTS, CDR2 YDEGEE.

DNA of the CDR3: TGTGCCAGCAGCTTGACCAGCGGGGCGGCAGATACGCAGTATTTT. Encoded protein: CASSLTSGAADTQYF. The chain joins TRBV7-9 to TRBJ2-3, with TRBD2 matching 7 bases. The V gene's germline CDR1 is SEHNR and CDR2 FQNEAQ (reference sequence). This CDR3 region has 15 residues. Trimming at V came to 3 bases and at J to 4 bases, leaving 7 bases not matched to a gene.

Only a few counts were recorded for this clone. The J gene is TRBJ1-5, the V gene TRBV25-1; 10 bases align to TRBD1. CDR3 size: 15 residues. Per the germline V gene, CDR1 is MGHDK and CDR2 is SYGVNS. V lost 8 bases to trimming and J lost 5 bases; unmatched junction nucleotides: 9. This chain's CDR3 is CASSGTGEEDQPQHF. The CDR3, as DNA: TGTGCCAGCTCCGGGACAGGGGAAGAGGATCAGCCCCAGCATTTT.

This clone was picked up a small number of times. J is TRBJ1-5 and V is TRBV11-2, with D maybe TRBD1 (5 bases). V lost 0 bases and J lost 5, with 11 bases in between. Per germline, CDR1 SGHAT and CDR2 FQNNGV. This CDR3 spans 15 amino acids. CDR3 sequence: CASSLENGRDQPQHF. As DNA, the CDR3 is TGTGCCAGCAGCTTAGAGAATGGCAGGGATCAGCCCCAGCATTTT. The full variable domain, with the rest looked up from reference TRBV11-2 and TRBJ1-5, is EAGVAQSPRYKIIEKRQSVAFWCNPISGHATLYWYQQILGQGPKLLIQFQNNGVVDDSQLPKDRFSAERLKGVDSTLKIQPAKLEDSAVYLCASSLENGRDQPQHFGDGTRLSIL.

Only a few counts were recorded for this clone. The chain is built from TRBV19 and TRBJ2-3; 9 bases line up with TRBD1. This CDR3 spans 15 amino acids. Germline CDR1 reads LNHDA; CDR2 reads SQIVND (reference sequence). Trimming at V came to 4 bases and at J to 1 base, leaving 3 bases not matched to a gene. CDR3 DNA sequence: TGTGCCAGTAGTAGACAGGGGGTAGGCACAGATACGCAGTATTTT. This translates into CASSRQGVGTDTQYF.

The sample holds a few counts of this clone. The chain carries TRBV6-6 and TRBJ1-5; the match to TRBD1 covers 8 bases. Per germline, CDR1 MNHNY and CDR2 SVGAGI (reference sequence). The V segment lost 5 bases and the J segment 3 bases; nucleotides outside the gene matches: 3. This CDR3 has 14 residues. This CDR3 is CASSTTGANQPQHF. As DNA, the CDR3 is TGTGCCAGCAGTACGACAGGGGCCAATCAGCCCCAGCATTTT.

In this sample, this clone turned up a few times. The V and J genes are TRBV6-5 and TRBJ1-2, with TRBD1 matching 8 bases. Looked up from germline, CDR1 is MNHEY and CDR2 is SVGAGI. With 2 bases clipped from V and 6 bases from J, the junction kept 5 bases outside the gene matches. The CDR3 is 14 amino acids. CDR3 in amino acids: CASSYGQGRHGYTF. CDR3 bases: TGTGCCAGCAGTTACGGACAGGGAAGACATGGCTACACCTTC.

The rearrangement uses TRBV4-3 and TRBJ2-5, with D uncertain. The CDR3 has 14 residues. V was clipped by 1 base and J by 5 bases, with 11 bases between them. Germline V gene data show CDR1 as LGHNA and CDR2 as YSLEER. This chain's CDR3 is CASSQGQMAETQYF. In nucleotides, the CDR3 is TGCGCCAGCAGCCAAGGGCAGATGGCCGAGACCCAGTACTTC.

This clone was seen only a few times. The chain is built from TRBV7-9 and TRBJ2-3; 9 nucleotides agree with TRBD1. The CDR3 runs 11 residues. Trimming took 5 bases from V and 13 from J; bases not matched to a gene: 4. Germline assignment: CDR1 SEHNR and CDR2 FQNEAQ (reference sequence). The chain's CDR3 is CASSLQGAEYF. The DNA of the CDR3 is TGTGCCAGCAGCCTACAGGGGGCGGAGTATTTT.

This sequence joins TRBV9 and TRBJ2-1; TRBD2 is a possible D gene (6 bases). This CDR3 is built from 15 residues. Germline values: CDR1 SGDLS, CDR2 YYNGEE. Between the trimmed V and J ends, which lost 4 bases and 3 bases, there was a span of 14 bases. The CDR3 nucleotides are TGTGCCAGCAGCCTATTGGGACTTATCTACAATGAGCAGTTCTTC. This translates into CASSLLGLIYNEQFF.

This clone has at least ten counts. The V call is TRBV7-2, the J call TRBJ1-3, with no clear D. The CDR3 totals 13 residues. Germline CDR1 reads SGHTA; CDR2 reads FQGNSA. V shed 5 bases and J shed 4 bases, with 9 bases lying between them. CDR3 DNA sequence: TGTGCCAGCAGCGCCAGACTAGGAAACACCATATATTTT. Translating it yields CASSARLGNTIYF.

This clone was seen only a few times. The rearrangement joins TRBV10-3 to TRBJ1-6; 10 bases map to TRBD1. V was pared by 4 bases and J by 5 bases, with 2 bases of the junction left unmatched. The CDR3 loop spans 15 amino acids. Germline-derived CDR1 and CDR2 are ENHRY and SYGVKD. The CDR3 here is CAISGGTGDNSPLHF. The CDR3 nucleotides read TGTGCCATCAGTGGTGGGACAGGGGATAATTCACCCCTCCACTTT.

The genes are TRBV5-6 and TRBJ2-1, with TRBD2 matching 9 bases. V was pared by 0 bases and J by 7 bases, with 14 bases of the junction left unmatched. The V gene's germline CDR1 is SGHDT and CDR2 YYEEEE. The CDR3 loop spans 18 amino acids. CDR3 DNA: TGTGCCAGCAGCTTGGGGGTAGCAAGGCGGGGGGGCGGAAATGAGCAGTTCTTC. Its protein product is CASSLGVARRGGGNEQFF.